This TCR beta chain was captured by sequencing in a study of glioma-infiltrating T cells after dendritic cell vaccination. For the study at large: Glioblastoma patients came from Phase I and II dendritic cell vaccination trials.

Primers: 60 V beta forward and 13 J beta reverse. Measured with immunoSEQ multiplex PCR; TCRdb has only the in-frame clones, and not every one. This sample has tens of thousands of clones, with 70% to 85% found just once. Notes on the study in general: Survival was not directly related to TCR clonality in these patients. Complete blood and tumor specimen sets were limited to few patients.

Per the germline V gene, CDR1 is MNHEY and CDR2 is SMNVEV (reference sequence). Trimming removed 4 bases at V and 0 bases at J, with 18 bases between. This CDR3 has 17 residues. With regard to this clone: The antigen is not known.

Source: blood, taken before dendritic cell vaccination. The chain couples TRBV27 to TRBJ1-2, with D unresolved. The clonotype was recovered from a human donor with glioblastoma. CDR3 loop: CASSSSSFTQANYGYTF. CDR3 DNA: TGTGCCAGCAGTTCCTCCTCCTTTACTCAAGCTAACTATGGCTACACCTTC.